This TCR beta chain is drawn from a study of control samples from healthy donors and cancer patients. The method was immunoSEQ multiplex PCR; TCRdb's version includes in-frame clones alone and lacks a portion of them. In the table there are around 75,000 clones, about 80% of which are singletons. The CDR3 is 14 amino acids. V was trimmed by 3 bases and J by 4 bases, leaving 10 bases between them. Germline-derived CDR1 and CDR2 are SGHNT and YYREEE (reference sequence). Input material: blood. V and J are TRBV5-4 and TRBJ2-2; D remains ambiguous. The sequence was obtained from a man aged 45-60 years in good health. The CDR3 DNA reads TGTGCCAGCAGCTCCCCCGGCGTCACCGGGGAGCTGTTTTTT. This sequence encodes CASSSPGVTGELFF.